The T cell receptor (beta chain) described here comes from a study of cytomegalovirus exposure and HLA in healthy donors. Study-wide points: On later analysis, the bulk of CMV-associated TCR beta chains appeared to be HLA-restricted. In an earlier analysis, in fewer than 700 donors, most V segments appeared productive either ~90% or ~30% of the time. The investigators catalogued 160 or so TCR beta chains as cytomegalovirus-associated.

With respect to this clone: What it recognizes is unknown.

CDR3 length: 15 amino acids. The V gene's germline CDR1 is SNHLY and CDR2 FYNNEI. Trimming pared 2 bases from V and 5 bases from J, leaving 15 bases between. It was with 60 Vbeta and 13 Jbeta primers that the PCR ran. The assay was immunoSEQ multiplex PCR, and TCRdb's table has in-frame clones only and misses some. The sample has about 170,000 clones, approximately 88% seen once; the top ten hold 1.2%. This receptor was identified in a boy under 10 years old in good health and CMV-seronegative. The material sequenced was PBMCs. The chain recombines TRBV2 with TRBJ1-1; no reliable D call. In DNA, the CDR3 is TGTGCCAGCAGTGAACAGGCCCCCATTCGGACTGAAGCTTTCTTT. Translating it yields CASSEQAPIRTEAFF.